Each of the 4 T cell receptor beta chains below was sequenced from the same sample in a study of T cell changes during pregnancy in multiple sclerosis (dated by TCRdb to the late 2010s). The receptor library was made with the immunoSEQ multiplex PCR assay. TCRdb obtained this table from immuneACCESS and retained in-frame rearrangements with V and J assigned. These tables miss some clones; where compared with another copy, unresolved V genes account for less than half of the shortfall, and the remainder is unexplained. The sample data list just over 80,000 clones, and roughly 96% of these were observed just once. The ten most abundant clones make up more than 0.95% of the sample. Material: peripheral blood, obtained in the second trimester of pregnancy. Receptors were obtained from a female donor with multiple sclerosis, enrolled in a pregnancy study.

This rearrangement joins TRBV5-1 to TRBJ2-7; 7 positions match TRBD2. J gave up 0 bases and V 0 bases, and 3 bases lay outside the gene matches. The germline CDR1 and CDR2 sequences are SGHRS and YFSETQ. The CDR3 is 15 amino acids. CDR3 protein: CASSLAGTTSYEQYF. The DNA of the CDR3 is TGCGCCAGCAGCTTGGCTGGGACTACCTCCTACGAGCAGTACTTC. Variable domain in full (rest from reference TRBV5-1 and TRBJ2-7): KAGVTQTPRYLIKTRGQQVTLSCSPISGHRSVSWYQQTPGQGLQFLFEYFSETQRNKGNFPGRFSGRQFSNSRSEMNVSTLELGDSALYLCASSLAGTTSYEQYFGPGTRLTVT.

This sequence joins TRBV28 and TRBJ1-2; 9 nucleotides agree with TRBD1. V lost 5 bases, J lost 6 bases, and 10 bases stayed unmatched. Germline CDR1 and CDR2: MDHEN and SYDVKM. The CDR3 runs 15 residues. The CDR3 loop reads CASSPPHTGGNGYTF. CDR3 in DNA: TGTGCCAGCAGTCCACCGCATACAGGGGGCAATGGCTACACCTTC.

V usage is TRBV9 and J usage is TRBJ2-7; tentatively, D is TRBD1 (5 bases). Per the germline V gene, CDR1 is SGDLS and CDR2 is YYNGEE. The CDR3 is 12 amino acids. V dropped 4 bases and J dropped 6 bases, with 11 bases sitting between them. The CDR3 nucleotides read TGTGCCAGCAGCCCAGGGCAGGCCGAGCAGTACTTC. It translates to CASSPGQAEQYF. Full variable domain (remainder filled in from reference TRBV9 and TRBJ2-7): DSGVTQTPKHLITATGQRVTLRCSPRSGDLSVYWYQQSLDQGLQFLIQYYNGEERAKGNILERFSAQQFPDLHSELNLSSLELGDSALYFCASSPGQAEQYFGPGTRLTVT.

V and J are TRBV25-1 and TRBJ2-7; 7 nucleotides line up with TRBD1. The V segment lost 1 base and the J segment 2 bases; nucleotides outside the gene matches: 14. CDR3 length equals 18 residues. Germline CDR1 is MGHDK and CDR2 is SYGVNS. The CDR3 loop reads CASSESDRHKSPAYEQYF. The CDR3 DNA sequence: TGTGCCAGCAGTGAATCGGACAGGCACAAGTCTCCGGCCTACGAGCAGTACTTC.